Here is one TCR beta chain with its context. This sample stems from a study of OX40 agonist ivuxolimab in advanced cancers. The table came from immunoSEQ multiplex PCR; TCRdb's copy has only in-frame clones and leaves some out. The repertoire has some 19,000 clones, roughly 80% of them found once; the top ten carry roughly 17%. The sample here was CD4+ or CD8+ T cells sorted from blood, taken in a trial of the OX40 agonist ivuxolimab. The sequence was obtained from an adult with an advanced solid tumor such as melanoma, head and neck, liver or kidney cancer.

The CDR3 protein is CASSRSKGEEAFF. The CDR3, as DNA: TGTGCCAGTAGTAGGTCGAAGGGAGAAGAAGCTTTCTTT. J is TRBJ1-1 and V is TRBV19; D remains ambiguous. The CDR3 totals 13 residues. The ends were cut back, 4 bases at V and 8 bases at J, with 14 bases in the middle. CDR1 is LNHDA, CDR2 SQIVND, per germline (reference sequence).